A single sample gave rise to the 22 T cell receptor beta chains below, sequenced in a study of spatial heterogeneity in lung cancer (dated by TCRdb to the late 2010s). The library relied on 5' RACE. The sample was run on a NextSeq 500. The public reads were reprocessed in TCRdb via fastp at Q25 and MiXCR, keeping in-frame beta chains. Every CDR3 protein is listed once, alongside the most common genes and DNA of its rows. The sample yields about 120,000 distinct CDR3 sequences; 10% to 15% were counted once. Clones ranked in the top ten supply around a sixth of the sample. Explained via the paper, the time point label denotes: blood at routine non-recurrence follow-up after resection. TCR sequencing used whole RNA extracted from tumor and nontumor lung tissue, or from cryopreserved PBMC samples, without cell sorting. This sample comprised PBMCs, obtained at follow-up. Source of these receptors: a male donor with early-stage non-small cell lung cancer.

V usage is TRBV6-2 or TRBV6-3 and J usage is TRBJ1-6, with TRBD1 matching over 7 bases. CDR1 and CDR2 (germline): MNHEY, SVGEGT. Unmatched junction bases numbered 12, after V lost 6 bases and J lost 10 bases. CDR3 length: 15 amino acids. The CDR3 sequence: CASSAGQVFRSPLHF. CDR3 in DNA: TGTGCCAGCAGCGCCGGACAGGTCTTCCGGTCACCCCTCCACTTT.

This clonotype was picked up many times. The chain is built from TRBV11-3 and TRBJ2-5, with a possible D match to TRBD2 (5 bases). The CDR3 consists of 15 residues. Trimming shortened V by 5 bases and J by 2 bases, and 15 bases separated the two germline ends. The germline V gene has CDR1 SGHNT and CDR2 YENEEA. CDR3 sequence (DNA): TGTGCCAGCAGCCCCAGGAGGCCACGGCAAGAGACCCAGTACTTC. Translation gives CASSPRRPRQETQYF.

This clonotype was observed a handful of times. The chain recombines TRBV20-1 with TRBJ1-1, with 9 nucleotides matching TRBD1. The CDR3 extends over 15 amino acids. The ends lost 5 bases at V and 2 bases at J; junction bases unmatched: 9. Germline-derived CDR1 and CDR2 are DFQATT and SNEGSKA (reference sequence). CDR3 sequence reads: CSARAGTGSNTEAFF. CDR3 coding DNA: TGCAGTGCTCGAGCCGGGACAGGGAGTAACACTGAAGCTTTCTTT.

This sequence joins TRBV5-1 and TRBJ2-5, with a possible D match to TRBD2 (5 bases). Germline values: CDR1 SGHRS, CDR2 YFSETQ. The CDR3 runs to 15 residues. V was cut by 0 bases and J by 5 bases, with 14 bases left in between. CDR3 loop: CASSLVGLARETQYF. The DNA of the CDR3 is TGCGCCAGCAGCTTGGTCGGGCTAGCCAGGGAGACCCAGTACTTC.

The chain is built from TRBV12-3 or TRBV12-4 and TRBJ2-5; D is uncertain. The germline V and J ends were trimmed by 7 bases and 3 bases, with 15 bases remaining between them. This CDR3 has 14 residues. The CDR3 DNA reads as TGTGCCAGCAAGGCCAGTAGACAAGAAGAGACCCAGTACTTC. It specifies CASKASRQEETQYF.

CDR3 bases: TGTGCCAGCAGCTTGGACAGCAGAACCTTGAGCTCCTACAATGAGCAGTTCTTC. It yields the protein CASSLDSRTLSSYNEQFF. The chain employs TRBV5-4 and TRBJ2-1; D unresolved. Trimming stripped 0 bases from V and 0 bases from J, with 16 bases between. This CDR3 is built from 18 residues. Germline V gene data show CDR1 as SGHNT and CDR2 as YYREEE (reference sequence).

This clonotype has only a few counts. The genes are TRBV19 and TRBJ2-3; 8 bases fit TRBD2. Unmatched junction bases numbered 7, after V lost 3 bases and J lost 5 bases. This CDR3 region has 15 residues. Germline V gives CDR1 LNHDA, CDR2 SQIVND (reference sequence). The DNA for the CDR3 is TGTGCCAGTAGTATGGATAGCGGGGTCCTAGATACGCAGTATTTT. Translation gives CASSMDSGVLDTQYF.

This clonotype was found a few times. V gene TRBV20-1 combines with J gene TRBJ2-5, with TRBD1 matching over 8 bases. Losses at the gene ends were 1 base for V and 0 bases for J; bases not matched to a gene: 1. The V gene's germline CDR1 is DFQATT and CDR2 SNEGSKA (reference sequence). The CDR3 totals 14 residues. The CDR3 region has the DNA TGCAGTGCTAGAGGGGACAGGAACCAAGAGACCCAGTACTTC. Translating it yields CSARGDRNQETQYF.

The chain is built from TRBV29-1 and TRBJ2-3, with a tentative D call TRBD1 (5 bases). Trimming shortened V by 6 bases and J by 5 bases, and 15 bases separated the two germline ends. The CDR3 runs to 13 residues. CDR1 is SQVTM, CDR2 ANQGSEA, per germline. The chain's CDR3 is CSVRMQGRDTQYF. The CDR3 DNA is TGCAGCGTGCGAATGCAGGGTAGAGATACGCAGTATTTT.

This clonotype came up a few times. The V call is TRBV3-1, the J call TRBJ2-1, with D possibly being TRBD1 (5 bases). CDR3 size: 14 residues. CDR1 is LGHDT and CDR2 is YNNKEL in the germline V gene (reference sequence). V was shortened by 1 base and J by 5 bases, with 9 bases between the two germline ends. CDR3 DNA: TGTGCCAGCAGCCAAGTCAGGGCGAACAATGAGCAGTTCTTC. It codes for CASSQVRANNEQFF.

The chain is built from TRBV7-8 and TRBJ1-6; 8 bases agree with TRBD1. V shed 4 bases and J 6 bases; nucleotides not matched to a gene: 8. CDR1 and CDR2 from the germline V gene are SGHVS and FQNEAQ. The CDR3 extends over 16 amino acids. The CDR3 loop is CASSSQGALVNSPLHF. CDR3 DNA sequence: TGTGCCAGCAGCTCTCAGGGGGCGTTGGTTAATTCACCCCTCCACTTT.

This clonotype was recorded many times. This sequence joins TRBV29-1 and TRBJ2-1; D possibly uses TRBD1 or TRBD2 (5 bases each). V gave up 0 bases and J gave up 12 bases, with 15 bases separating them. The CDR3 runs 13 residues. The germline gives CDR1 SQVTM, CDR2 ANQGSEA. CDR3 nucleotides: TGCAGCGTTGAAGACGGGACCCCTGAGGGGCAGTTCTTC. Translation: CSVEDGTPEGQFF.

V gene TRBV24-1 combines with J gene TRBJ2-2; TRBD1 is a possible D gene (5 bases). Trimming cost V 4 bases and J 6 bases, with 11 bases left between them. The CDR3 is 14 residues long. Germline V gene data show CDR1 as KGHDR and CDR2 as SFDVKD. CDR3 region: CATSDPTGAGELFF. The DNA for the CDR3 is TGTGCCACCAGTGACCCCACAGGAGCCGGGGAGCTGTTTTTT.

This clonotype is termed medium-sized. The chain joins TRBV10-3 to TRBJ1-1; D not certain. V dropped 2 bases and J dropped 5 bases, with 12 bases sitting between them. CDR1 and CDR2 (germline): ENHRY, SYGVKD. The CDR3 sequence is 14 residues long. The CDR3: CAISEEMGRTEAFF. In DNA form, the CDR3 reads TGTGCCATCAGTGAGGAAATGGGGAGAACTGAAGCTTTCTTT.

This clonotype turned up a few times. The DNA for the CDR3 is TGTGCCAGCAGTGGTAGCGGGGGGTTCCGCACAGATACGCAGTATTTT. It specifies CASSGSGGFRTDTQYF. The chain has TRBV2 and TRBJ2-3, with 10 bases matching TRBD2. V trimming: 4 bases; J trimming: 1 base; junction bases outside the gene matches: 5. In germline, CDR1 is SNHLY, CDR2 FYNNEI. The CDR3 is 16 residues long.

This clonotype was recorded at least ten times. The chain carries TRBV7-6 and TRBJ2-7; weak D call: TRBD2 (6 bases). The CDR3 spans 13 residues. CDR1 and CDR2 from the germline V gene are SGHVS and FNYEAQ. V was cut by 4 bases and J by 3 bases, with 10 bases left in between. In DNA form, the CDR3 reads TGTGCCAGCAGCTGGAGGGGAAGCTACGAGCAGTACTTC. Amino acids: CASSWRGSYEQYF.

This clonotype was picked up a small number of times. The rearrangement joins TRBV4-2 to TRBJ2-3; TRBD2 matches 10 bases. Germline V gene sequence: CDR1 LGHNA, CDR2 YNFKEQ. The CDR3 spans 18 residues. The V segment lost 0 bases and the J segment 2 bases; nucleotides outside the gene matches: 8. CDR3 sequence: CASSQETLAGVSTDTQYF. In DNA form, the CDR3 reads TGTGCCAGCAGCCAAGAAACTCTAGCGGGGGTTTCCACAGATACGCAGTATTTT.

This clonotype has only a few counts. The V call is TRBV5-1, the J call TRBJ1-3; D unresolved. V was pared by 4 bases and J by 0 bases, with 14 bases between. CDR1 SGHRS and CDR2 YFSETQ come from the germline V gene. The CDR3 sequence is 16 residues long. Here the CDR3 DNA reads TGCGCCAGCAGCCCTGGCGGAGTCCACTCTGGAAACACCATATATTTT. Its protein product is CASSPGGVHSGNTIYF.

This chain joins TRBV6-1 and TRBJ2-5, with 7 bases matching TRBD1. The germline V gene has CDR1 MNHNS and CDR2 SASEGT. V lost 4 bases to trimming and J lost 0 bases; unmatched junction nucleotides: 5. The CDR3 contains 15 residues. This CDR3 is CASSARQGYQETQYF. In DNA form, the CDR3 reads TGTGCCAGCAGTGCCCGACAGGGTTACCAAGAGACCCAGTACTTC.

A few counts support this clonotype. J is TRBJ2-3 and V is TRBV4-2; 13 bases align to TRBD2. V lost 3 bases, J lost 3 bases, and 3 bases stayed unmatched. This CDR3 comprises 16 residues. Germline-derived CDR1 and CDR2 are LGHNA and YNFKEQ. CDR3 DNA sequence: TGTGCCAGCAGCCAGGAACTAGCGGGGGGGACAGATACGCAGTATTTT. It encodes CASSQELAGGTDTQYF.

This clonotype came up many times. The chain joins TRBV10-3 to TRBJ2-7, with TRBD1 matching 8 bases. Trimming at V came to 5 bases and at J to 3 bases, leaving 3 bases not matched to a gene. Germline assignment: CDR1 ENHRY and CDR2 SYGVKD. The CDR3 length is 13 residues. This CDR3 is CAISWTGIYEQYF. The DNA for the CDR3 is TGTGCCATCAGTTGGACAGGGATCTACGAGCAGTACTTC.

This clonotype appeared a few times. The chain employs TRBV28 and TRBJ1-4; a possible D gene is TRBD1 (6 bases). V was trimmed by 6 bases and J by 8 bases, leaving 13 bases between them. The CDR3 is 13 amino acids. From germline, CDR1 is MDHEN and CDR2 SYDVKM. The CDR3 sequence: CASRDWGREKLFF. The CDR3 bases are TGTGCCAGCAGGGATTGGGGGCGCGAAAAACTGTTTTTT.